This is a list of T cell receptor beta chains from one sample in a study of blood T cell repertoires in COVID-19. This table comes from immunoSEQ multiplex PCR, and its TCRdb copy is limited to in-frame clones, with some not included. Counted here are roughly 70,000 clones, 90% to 95% occurring once; the ten biggest clones make up just over 2.5%. Sequenced input: peripheral blood. These receptors were taken from a man aged 50 to 60 with COVID-19, enrolled during active disease. Each CDR3 is given with its conserved first and last residue. Each record gives: D gene, clone size, J gene, V gene, CDR3 protein, CDR3 DNA. The D gene is left open where the match is weak. Only some rows state a clone size, as once, few, many or a class for expanded clones.

TRBD2,few,TRBJ2-1,TRBV4-2,CASSQGSTSGSFDNEQFF,TGTGCCAGCAGCCAAGGGAGTACTAGCGGGAGTTTCGACAATGAGCAGTTCTTC
-,-,TRBJ1-5,TRBV28,CASSSYGQTLPGNQPQHF,TGTGCCAGCAGTTCTTACGGCCAGACTCTACCAGGGAATCAGCCCCAGCATTTT
-,-,TRBJ2-3,TRBV28,CASSLTWTQYF,TGTGCCAGCAGCCTGACTTGGACGCAGTATTTT
-,-,TRBJ2-7,TRBV10-2,CASSEGRGDYEQYF,TGCGCCAGCAGTGAGGGCAGGGGGGATTACGAGCAGTACTTC
TRBD1,-,TRBJ1-6,TRBV5-1,CASSSSGTGDSPLHF,TGCGCCAGCAGCTCCTCCGGGACAGGGGATTCACCCCTCCACTTT
TRBD2,-,TRBJ2-3,TRBV29-1,CSVEISGSGDTQYF,TGCAGCGTTGAAATTAGCGGGAGCGGTGATACGCAGTATTTT
TRBD1,-,TRBJ2-5,TRBV6-5,CASSRGGLSGETQYF,TGTGCCAGCAGCAGAGGGGGCCTCTCGGGAGAGACCCAGTACTTC
TRBD1,-,TRBJ1-3,TRBV6-5,CASRRTGTGNTIYF,TGTGCCAGCAGGAGGACAGGGACTGGAAACACCATATATTTT
-,-,TRBJ2-2,TRBV27,CASSQRVGLSTGELFF,TGTGCCAGCAGCCAGAGAGTGGGGCTTAGCACCGGGGAGCTGTTTTTT
TRBD2,-,TRBJ2-5,TRBV14,CASSQIAGGPRETQYF,TGTGCCAGCAGCCAGATAGCGGGAGGGCCGAGAGAGACCCAGTACTTC
TRBD2,-,TRBJ2-1,TRBV29-1,CSVEDLGLALVQFF,TGCAGCGTTGAAGATCTTGGACTAGCTTTAGTTCAGTTCTTC
TRBD1,once,TRBJ2-2,TRBV7-3,CASSLATGGRELFF,TGTGCCAGCAGCTTGGCTACAGGGGGCAGGGAGCTGTTTTTT